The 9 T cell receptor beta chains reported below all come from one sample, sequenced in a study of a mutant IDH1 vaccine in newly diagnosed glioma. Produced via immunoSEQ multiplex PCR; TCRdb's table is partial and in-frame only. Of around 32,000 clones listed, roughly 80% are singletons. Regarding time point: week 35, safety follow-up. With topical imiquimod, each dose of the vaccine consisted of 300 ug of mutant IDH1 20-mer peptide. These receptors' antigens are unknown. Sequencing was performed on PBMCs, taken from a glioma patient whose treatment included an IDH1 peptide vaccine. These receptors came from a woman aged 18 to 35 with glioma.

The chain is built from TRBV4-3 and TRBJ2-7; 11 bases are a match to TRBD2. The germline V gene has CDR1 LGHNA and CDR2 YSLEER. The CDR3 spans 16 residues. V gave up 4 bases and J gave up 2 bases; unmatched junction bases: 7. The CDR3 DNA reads TGCGCCAGCAGCCCTAACAGACTAGCGGGAACCTACGAGCAGTACTTC. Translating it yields CASSPNRLAGTYEQYF.

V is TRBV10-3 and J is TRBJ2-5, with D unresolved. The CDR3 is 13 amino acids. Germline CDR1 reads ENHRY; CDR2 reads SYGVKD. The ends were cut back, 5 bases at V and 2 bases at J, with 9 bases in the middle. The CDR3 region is CAISPKIQETQYF. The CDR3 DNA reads TGTGCCATCAGTCCGAAGATTCAAGAGACCCAGTACTTC.

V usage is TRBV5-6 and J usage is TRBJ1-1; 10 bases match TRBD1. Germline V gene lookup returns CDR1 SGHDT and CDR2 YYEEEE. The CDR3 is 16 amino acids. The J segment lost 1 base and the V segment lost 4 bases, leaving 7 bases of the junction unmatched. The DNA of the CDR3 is TGTGCCAGCAGCCCCGGGGGGACAGGGGCGAACACTGAAGCTTTCTTT. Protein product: CASSPGGTGANTEAFF.

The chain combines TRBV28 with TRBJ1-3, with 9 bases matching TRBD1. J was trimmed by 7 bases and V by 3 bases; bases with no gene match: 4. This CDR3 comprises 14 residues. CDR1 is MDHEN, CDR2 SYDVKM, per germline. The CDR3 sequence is CASSLGQGANTIYF. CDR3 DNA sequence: TGTGCCAGCAGTTTGGGACAGGGTGCGAACACCATATATTTT.

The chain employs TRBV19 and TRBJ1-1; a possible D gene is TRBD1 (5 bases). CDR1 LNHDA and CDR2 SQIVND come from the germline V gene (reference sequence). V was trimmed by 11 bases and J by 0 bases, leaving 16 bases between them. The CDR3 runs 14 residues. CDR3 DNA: TGTGCCGCAAAATCGGGGGGGGTGAACACTGAAGCTTTCTTT. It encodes CAAKSGGVNTEAFF. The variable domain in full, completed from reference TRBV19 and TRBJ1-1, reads DGGITQSPKYLFRKEGQNVTLSCEQNLNHDAMYWYRQDPGQGLRLIYYSQIVNDFQKGDIAEGYSVSREKKESFPLTVTSAQKNPTAFYLCAAKSGGVNTEAFFGQGTRLTVV.

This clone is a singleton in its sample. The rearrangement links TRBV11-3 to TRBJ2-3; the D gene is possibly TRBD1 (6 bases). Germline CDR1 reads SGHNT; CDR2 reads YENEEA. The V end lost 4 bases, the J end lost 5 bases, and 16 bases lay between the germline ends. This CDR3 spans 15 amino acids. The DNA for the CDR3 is TGTGCCAGCAGCTCTCGACAGGCATATGGAGATACGCAGTATTTT. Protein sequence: CASSSRQAYGDTQYF.

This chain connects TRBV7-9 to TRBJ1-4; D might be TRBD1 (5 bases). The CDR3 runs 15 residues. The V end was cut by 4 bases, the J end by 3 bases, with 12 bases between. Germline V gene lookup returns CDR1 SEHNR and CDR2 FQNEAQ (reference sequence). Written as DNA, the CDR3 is TGTGCCAGCAGCTACTTCTCAGGGTCTAATGAAAAACTGTTTTTT. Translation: CASSYFSGSNEKLFF. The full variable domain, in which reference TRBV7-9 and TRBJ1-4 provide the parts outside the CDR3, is DTGVSQNPRHKITKRGQNVTFRCDPISEHNRLYWYRQTLGQGPEFLTYFQNEAQLEKSRLLSDRFSAERPKGSFSTLEIQRTEQGDSAMYLCASSYFSGSNEKLFFGSGTQLSVL.

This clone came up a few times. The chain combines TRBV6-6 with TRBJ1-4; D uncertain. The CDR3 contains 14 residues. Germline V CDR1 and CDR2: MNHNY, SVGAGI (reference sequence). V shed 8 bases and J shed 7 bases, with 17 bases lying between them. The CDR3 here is CASSSRLFGEKLFF. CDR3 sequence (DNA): TGTGCCAGCTCCTCCAGGCTTTTTGGTGAAAAACTGTTTTTT.

CDR3 protein: CASSNRGGGISYEQYF. Here the CDR3 DNA reads TGTGCCAGCAGCAATCGGGGAGGGGGCATCTCCTACGAGCAGTACTTC. The genes are TRBV21-1 and TRBJ2-7. TRBV21-1 is recorded as a pseudogene. The CDR3 consists of 16 residues.